Listed below are T cell receptor beta chains from one sample, sequenced in a study of T cell responses to AZD1222 COVID-19 vaccine. Sequencing used immunoSEQ multiplex PCR; TCRdb keeps in-frame clones, though not all of them. The sample lists roughly 160,000 clones; over 75% were seen once. Sequences were derived from peripheral blood, sampled on day 0 of AZD1222 vaccination. These receptors originate from an adult in good health. Both conserved end residues are part of each CDR3. D genes are given only for firm matches. Clone size, where shown, is once, few, many, or a class for clones that have expanded.

clone_size	cdr3_length	d_call	j_call	v_call	cdr3_aa	cdr3_nt
.	12	.	TRBJ1-2	TRBV28	CASSLKVYGYTF	TGTGCCAGCAGTTTAAAGGTCTATGGCTACACCTTC
once	15	.	TRBJ2-1	TRBV13	CASSSGEFPYNEQFF	TGTGCCAGCAGCTCGGGTGAGTTTCCCTACAATGAGCAGTTCTTC
.	15	.	TRBJ1-5	TRBV9	CAREQGIKPYQPQHF	TGTGCCAGAGAACAGGGAATTAAACCTTATCAGCCCCAGCATTTT
.	12	.	TRBJ2-1	TRBV7-9	CASSLSSGEQFF	TGTGCCAGCAGCTTATCTAGTGGTGAGCAGTTCTTC
.	15	TRBD2	TRBJ2-2	TRBV7-2	CASQRGGDLTGELFF	TGTGCCAGCCAACGGGGAGGGGACCTCACCGGGGAGCTGTTTTTT
.	16	.	TRBJ1-2	TRBV19	CASSISLRPANYGYTF	TGTGCCAGTAGTATCTCATTAAGGCCAGCTAACTATGGCTACACCTTC
.	15	.	TRBJ1-4	TRBV28	CASRQQGGINEKLFF	TGTGCCAGCAGGCAACAGGGAGGGATTAATGAAAAACTGTTTTTT
.	16	.	TRBJ2-1	TRBV11-2	CASNPVGGPVYNEQFF	TGTGCCAGCAACCCCGTGGGGGGGCCGGTTTACAATGAGCAGTTCTTC
few	12	.	TRBJ1-1	TRBV29-1	CSVEWGGTEAFF	TGCAGCGTTGAATGGGGAGGCACTGAAGCTTTCTTT
.	17	.	TRBJ1-5	TRBV2	CASSFEGQNLLGQPQHF	TGTGCCAGCAGTTTTGAGGGCCAGAACCTTCTTGGTCAGCCCCAGCATTTT
.	15	.	TRBJ2-1	TRBV14	CASSLTMGAGLEQFF	TGTGCCAGCAGCCTAACGATGGGGGCCGGGCTGGAGCAGTTCTTC
.	14	.	TRBJ2-7	TRBV28	CASYSKADTYEQYF	TGTGCCAGCTATTCCAAGGCCGACACCTACGAGCAGTACTTC
medium-sized	12	.	TRBJ2-7	TRBV11-2	CASSLKFYEQYF	TGTGCCAGCAGCTTAAAATTTTACGAGCAGTACTTC
.	15	TRBD1	TRBJ2-1	TRBV4-1	CASSQQSHRGTKQFF	TGCGCCAGCAGCCAACAGAGTCACAGGGGCACGAAGCAGTTCTTC
.	12	.	TRBJ2-1	TRBV13	CASSSEINEQFF	TGTGCCAGCAGCTCAGAGATCAATGAGCAGTTCTTC
.	15	.	TRBJ1-3	TRBV5-6	CASSRQASGGNTIYF	TGTGCCAGCAGCCGACAGGCGTCGGGTGGAAACACCATATATTTT
once	13	TRBD1	TRBJ2-3	TRBV19	CASSDRVGDTQYF	TGTGCCAGTTCGGACAGGGTGGGAGATACGCAGTATTTT
.	13	TRBD1	TRBJ1-1	TRBV3-1/TRBV3-2	CASSTGGITEAFF	TGTGCCAGCTCCACAGGGGGCATCACTGAAGCTTTCTTT
once	14	TRBD2	TRBJ2-2	TRBV9	CASRAGGPAGELFF	TGTGCCAGCAGAGCGGGGGGGCCAGCCGGGGAGCTGTTTTTT
.	17	TRBD1	TRBJ1-2	TRBV5-6	CASSSTGQGFVVYGYTF	TGTGCCAGCAGCTCGACGGGACAGGGATTCGTGGTCTATGGCTACACCTTC
.	14	.	TRBJ1-6	TRBV20-1	CSASRVLGNSPLHF	TGCAGTGCTAGTCGGGTTCTAGGCAATTCACCCCTCCACTTT
.	15	TRBD1	TRBJ1-2	TRBV7-9	CASSASLDRAGGYTF	TGTGCCAGCAGCGCGAGTCTTGACAGGGCTGGCGGCTACACCTTC
.	17	TRBD1	TRBJ1-1	TRBV27	CASSPLPGQGVNTEAFF	TGTGCCAGCAGTCCCCTCCCGGGACAGGGGGTGAACACTGAAGCTTTCTTT
.	13	.	TRBJ1-1	TRBV4-2	CASTGVLNTEAFF	TGTGCCAGCACCGGAGTCCTGAACACTGAAGCTTTCTTT
.	15	.	TRBJ1-2	TRBV6-5	CASSRWGSANYGYTF	TGTGCCAGCAGCCGCTGGGGTTCGGCCAACTATGGCTACACCTTC
.	18	.	TRBJ2-2	TRBV7-8	CASSTPRTSGTNTGELFF	TGTGCCAGCAGCACCCCCCGGACAAGCGGAACGAACACCGGGGAGCTGTTTTTT
.	15	.	TRBJ1-3	TRBV5-4	CASSPGLGVGNTIYF	TGTGCCAGCAGCCCCGGGTTAGGGGTTGGAAACACCATATATTTT
.	13	.	TRBJ2-1	TRBV5-1	CASSLVGYNEQFF	TGCGCCAGCAGCTTGGTGGGGTACAATGAGCAGTTCTTC
.	14	.	TRBJ2-2	TRBV7-3	CASKADTNTGELFF	TGTGCCAGCAAGGCGGACACGAACACCGGGGAGCTGTTTTTT